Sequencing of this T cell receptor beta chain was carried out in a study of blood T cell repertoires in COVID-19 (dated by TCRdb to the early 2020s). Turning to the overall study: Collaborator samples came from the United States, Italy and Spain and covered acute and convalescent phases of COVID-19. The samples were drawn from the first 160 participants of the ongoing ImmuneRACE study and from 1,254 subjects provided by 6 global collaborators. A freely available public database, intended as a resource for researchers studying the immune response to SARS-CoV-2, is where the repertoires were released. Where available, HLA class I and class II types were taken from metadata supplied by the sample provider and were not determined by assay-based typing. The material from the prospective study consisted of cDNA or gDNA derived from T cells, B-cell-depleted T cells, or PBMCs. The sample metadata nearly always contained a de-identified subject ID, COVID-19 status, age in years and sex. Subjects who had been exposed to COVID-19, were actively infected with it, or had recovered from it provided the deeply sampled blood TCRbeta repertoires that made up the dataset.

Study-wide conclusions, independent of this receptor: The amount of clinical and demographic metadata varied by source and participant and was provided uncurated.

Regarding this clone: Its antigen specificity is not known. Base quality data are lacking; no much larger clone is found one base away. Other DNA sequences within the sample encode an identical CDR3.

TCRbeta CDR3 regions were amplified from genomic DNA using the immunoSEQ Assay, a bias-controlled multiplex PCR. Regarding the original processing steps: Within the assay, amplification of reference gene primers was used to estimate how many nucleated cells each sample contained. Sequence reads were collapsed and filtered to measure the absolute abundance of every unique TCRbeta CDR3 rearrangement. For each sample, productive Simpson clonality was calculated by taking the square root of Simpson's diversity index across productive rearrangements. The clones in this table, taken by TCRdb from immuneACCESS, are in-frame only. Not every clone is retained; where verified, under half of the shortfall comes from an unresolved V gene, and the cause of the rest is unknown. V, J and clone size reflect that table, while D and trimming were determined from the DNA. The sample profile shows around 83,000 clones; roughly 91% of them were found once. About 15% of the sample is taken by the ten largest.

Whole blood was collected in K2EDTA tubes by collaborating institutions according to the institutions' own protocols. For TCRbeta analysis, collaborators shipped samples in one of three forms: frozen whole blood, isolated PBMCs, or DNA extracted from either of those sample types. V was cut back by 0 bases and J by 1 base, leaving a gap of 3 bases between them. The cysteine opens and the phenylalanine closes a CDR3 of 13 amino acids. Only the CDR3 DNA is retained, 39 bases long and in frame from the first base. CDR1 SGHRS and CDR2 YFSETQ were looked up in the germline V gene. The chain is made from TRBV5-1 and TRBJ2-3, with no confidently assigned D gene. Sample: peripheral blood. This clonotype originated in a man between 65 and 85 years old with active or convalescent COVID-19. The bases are TGCGCCAGCAGCTTGGCGGGCACAGATACGCAGTATTTT. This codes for CASSLAGTDTQYF.